What follows describes a single T cell receptor (beta chain). What it binds is unknown. The source of the sample is a study of T-cell memory formation after mild COVID-19. Study-level findings and limits: The CD4+ clones that contracted clustered mainly within CM and EM, and the CD8+ clones concentrated in EMRA.

The CDR3 contains 16 residues. The V gene's germline CDR1 is SGHTA and CDR2 FQGNSA. Trimming took 3 bases from V and 1 from J, leaving 13 bases between them. TCRdb used MiXCR to reprocess the 5' RACE reads, holding one entry per CDR3 protein. The sample has 200,000 to 250,000 distinct CDR3 sequences; about 16% are singletons. The receptor was derived from an adult woman who had mild COVID-19 (a few samples of this study predate the infection). Cell type and time point are not known. Sequencing was performed on PBMCs or a T cell subset sorted from them (not recorded which). The chain carries TRBV7-2 and TRBJ2-4; TRBD1 is a possible D gene (5 bases). DNA for the CDR3: TGTGCCAGCAGCTTCAGGCAGGGTCGGGCCAAAAACATTCAGTACTTC. This gives the protein CASSFRQGRAKNIQYF.